The T cell receptor beta chain described here comes from a study of OX40 agonist ivuxolimab in advanced cancers. Study at large: Prior checkpoint blockade (anti-PD-1, anti-PD-L1 or anti-CTLA-4) was permitted; approximately 40% had it. Regarding the study as a whole: CD4+ T cells averaged fewer expanded clones than CD8+ T cells.

Points on this clone: Its antigen is still unknown.

Using immunoSEQ multiplex PCR, the repertoire was profiled, and TCRdb retains in-frame clones only, with some absent. The sample has approximately 87,000 clones, around 90% seen once. Sequenced material: CD4+ or CD8+ T cells sorted from blood, taken in a trial of the OX40 agonist ivuxolimab. This receptor was identified in an adult with an advanced solid tumor such as melanoma, head and neck, liver or kidney cancer.

As DNA, the CDR3 is TGTGCCAGCAGCTTGGACAGGGATCAGCCCCAGCATTTT. Its protein product is CASSLDRDQPQHF. This chain connects TRBV7-3 to TRBJ1-5, with 8 bases fitting TRBD1. CDR1 is SGHTA, CDR2 FQGTGA, per germline. The trim removed 3 bases at V and 5 bases at J, leaving 0 bases unmatched. CDR3 size: 13 residues.